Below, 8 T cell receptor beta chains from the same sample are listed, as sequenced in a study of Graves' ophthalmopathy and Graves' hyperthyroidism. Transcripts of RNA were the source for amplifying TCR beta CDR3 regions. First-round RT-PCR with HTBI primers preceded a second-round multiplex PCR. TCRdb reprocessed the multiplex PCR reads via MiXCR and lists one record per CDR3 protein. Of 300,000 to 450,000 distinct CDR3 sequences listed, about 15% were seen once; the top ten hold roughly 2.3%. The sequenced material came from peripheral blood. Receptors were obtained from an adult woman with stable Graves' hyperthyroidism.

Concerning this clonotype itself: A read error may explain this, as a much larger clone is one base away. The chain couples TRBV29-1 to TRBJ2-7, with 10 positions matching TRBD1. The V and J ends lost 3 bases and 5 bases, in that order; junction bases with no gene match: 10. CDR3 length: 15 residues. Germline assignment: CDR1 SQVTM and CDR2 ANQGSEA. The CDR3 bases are TGCAGCGTTGATTGGCCGGACAGGGGGTTCCACGAGCAGTACTTC. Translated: CSVDWPDRGFHEQYF.

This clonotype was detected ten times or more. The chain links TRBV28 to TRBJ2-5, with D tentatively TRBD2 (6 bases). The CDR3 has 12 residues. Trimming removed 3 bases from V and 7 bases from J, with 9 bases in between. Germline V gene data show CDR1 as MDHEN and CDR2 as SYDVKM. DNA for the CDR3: TGTGCCAGCAGTTTCGACGGGGGGACCCAGTACTTC. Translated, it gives CASSFDGGTQYF.

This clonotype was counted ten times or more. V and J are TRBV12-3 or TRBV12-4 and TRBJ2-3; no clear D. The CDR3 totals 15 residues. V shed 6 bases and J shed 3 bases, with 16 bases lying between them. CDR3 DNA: TGTGCCAGCAGCCCGAGGCAACTGTCAACAGATACGCAGTATTTT. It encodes CASSPRQLSTDTQYF.

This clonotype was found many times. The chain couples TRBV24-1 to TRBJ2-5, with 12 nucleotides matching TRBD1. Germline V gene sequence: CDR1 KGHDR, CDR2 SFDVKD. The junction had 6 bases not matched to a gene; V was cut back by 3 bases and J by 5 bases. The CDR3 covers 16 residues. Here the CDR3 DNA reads TGTGCCACCAGTGATGGAGGGACAGGGGGCGTTGAGACCCAGTACTTC. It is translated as CATSDGGTGGVETQYF.

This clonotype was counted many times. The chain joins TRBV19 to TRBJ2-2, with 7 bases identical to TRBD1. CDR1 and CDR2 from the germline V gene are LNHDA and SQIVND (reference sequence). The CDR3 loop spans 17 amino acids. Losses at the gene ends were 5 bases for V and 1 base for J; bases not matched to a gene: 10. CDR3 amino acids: CASSPTGQQRNTGELFF. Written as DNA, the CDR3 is TGTGCCAGTAGTCCCACGGGACAGCAAAGGAACACCGGGGAGCTGTTTTTT.

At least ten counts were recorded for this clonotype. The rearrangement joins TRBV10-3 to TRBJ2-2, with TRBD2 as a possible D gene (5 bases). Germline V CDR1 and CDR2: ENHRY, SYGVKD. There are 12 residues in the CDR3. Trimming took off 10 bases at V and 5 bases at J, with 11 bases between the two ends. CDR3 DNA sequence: TGTGCCACCGGACCGGGGACCGGGGAGCTGTTTTTT. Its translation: CATGPGTGELFF.

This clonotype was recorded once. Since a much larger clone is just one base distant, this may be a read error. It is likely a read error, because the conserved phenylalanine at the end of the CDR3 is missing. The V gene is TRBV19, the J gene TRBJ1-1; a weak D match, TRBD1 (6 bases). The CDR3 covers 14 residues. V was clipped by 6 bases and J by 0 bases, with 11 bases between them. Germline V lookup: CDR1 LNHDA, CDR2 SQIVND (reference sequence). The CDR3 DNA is TGTGCCAGTAGAGGACAGTCTATGAACACTGAAGCTTTCTAT. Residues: CASRGQSMNTEAFY.

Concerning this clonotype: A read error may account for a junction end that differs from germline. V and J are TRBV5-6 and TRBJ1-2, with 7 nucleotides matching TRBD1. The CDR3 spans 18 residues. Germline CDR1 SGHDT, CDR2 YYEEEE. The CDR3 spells CASTPPRSGGSQSYGYSF. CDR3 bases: TGTGCTAGCACTCCCCCGCGGTCAGGGGGAAGTCAGAGCTATGGCTACAGCTTC.